This T cell receptor beta chain was captured by sequencing in a study of Graves' ophthalmopathy and Graves' hyperthyroidism. Overall study context: Peripheral blood was gathered at first diagnosis, ahead of any treatment whatsoever. Points from the study as a whole: Appearing in blood as well were most expanded thyroid clonotypes above 0.001 frequency. Discriminating ophthalmopathy from stable hyperthyroidism, a 13-signature model attained a sensitivity of about 88% and a specificity of around 77%.

Using RNA transcripts, the TCR beta CDR3 regions were amplified. HTBI primers were used in a first-round RT-PCR, which preceded a second-round multiplex PCR. TCRdb re-called the multiplex PCR reads with MiXCR, one entry per CDR3 protein. This repertoire shows hundreds of thousands of distinct CDR3 sequences, about 15% found once; its top ten account for approximately 9.8%. This clonotype is a singleton in its sample. As yet, its antigen is unknown. A much bigger clone sits one base away, suggesting this may be a read error. Diagnosis relied on clinical symptoms, serum thyroxine, TRAb, thyroid ultrasound and orbital computed tomography. This sequence was found in a woman aged 25 to 39 with Graves' ophthalmopathy. The sequenced sample consisted of blood.

CDR3 amino acids: CVSSLGVFLEAFF. Here the CDR3 DNA reads TGTGTCAGCAGTTTAGGAGTATTTCTTGAAGCTTTCTTT. The rearrangement joins TRBV12-3 or TRBV12-4 to TRBJ1-1; D uncertain. CDR3 length: 13 amino acids.